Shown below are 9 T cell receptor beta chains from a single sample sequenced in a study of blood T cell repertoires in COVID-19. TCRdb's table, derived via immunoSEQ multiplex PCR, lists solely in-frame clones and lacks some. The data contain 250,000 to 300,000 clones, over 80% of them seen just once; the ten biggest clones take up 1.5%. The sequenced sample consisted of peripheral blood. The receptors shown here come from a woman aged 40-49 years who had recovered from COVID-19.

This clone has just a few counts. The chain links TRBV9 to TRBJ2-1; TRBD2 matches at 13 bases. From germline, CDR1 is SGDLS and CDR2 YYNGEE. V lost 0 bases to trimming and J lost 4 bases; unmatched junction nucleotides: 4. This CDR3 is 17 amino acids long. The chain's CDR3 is CASSVDSGLAGYNEQFF. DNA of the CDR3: TGTGCCAGCAGCGTAGATTCGGGACTAGCGGGGTACAATGAGCAGTTCTTC.

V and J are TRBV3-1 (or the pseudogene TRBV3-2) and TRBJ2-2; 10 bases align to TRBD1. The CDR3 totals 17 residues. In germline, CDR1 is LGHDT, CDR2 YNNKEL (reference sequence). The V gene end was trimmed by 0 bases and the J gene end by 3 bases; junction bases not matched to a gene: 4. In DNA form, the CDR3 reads TGTGCCAGCAGCCAAGAAGGGACAGGGGACGACACCGGGGAGCTGTTTTTT. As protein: CASSQEGTGDDTGELFF.

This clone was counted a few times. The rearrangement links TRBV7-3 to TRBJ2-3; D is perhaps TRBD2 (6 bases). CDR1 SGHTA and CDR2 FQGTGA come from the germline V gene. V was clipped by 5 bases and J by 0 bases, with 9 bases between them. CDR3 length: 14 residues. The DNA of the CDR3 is TGTGCCAGCAGCCCGGGACTTAGCACAGATACGCAGTATTTT. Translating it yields CASSPGLSTDTQYF. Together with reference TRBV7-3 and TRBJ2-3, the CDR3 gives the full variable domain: GAGVSQTPSNKVTEKGKYVELRCDPISGHTALYWYRQSLGQGPEFLIYFQGTGAADDSGLPNDRFFAVRPEGSVSTLKIQRTERGDSAVYLCASSPGLSTDTQYFGPGTRLTVL.

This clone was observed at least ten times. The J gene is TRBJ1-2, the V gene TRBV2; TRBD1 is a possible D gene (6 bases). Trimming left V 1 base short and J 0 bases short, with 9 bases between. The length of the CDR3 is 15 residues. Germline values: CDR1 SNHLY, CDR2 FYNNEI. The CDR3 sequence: CASSEEGHSNYGYTF. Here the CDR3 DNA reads TGTGCCAGCAGTGAAGAGGGACACTCTAACTATGGCTACACCTTC.

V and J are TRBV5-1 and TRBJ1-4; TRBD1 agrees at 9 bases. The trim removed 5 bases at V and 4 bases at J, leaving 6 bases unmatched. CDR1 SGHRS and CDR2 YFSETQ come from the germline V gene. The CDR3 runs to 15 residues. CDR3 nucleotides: TGCGCCAGCAGTCCCGCGGACAGGGGTAATGAAAAACTGTTTTTT. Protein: CASSPADRGNEKLFF.

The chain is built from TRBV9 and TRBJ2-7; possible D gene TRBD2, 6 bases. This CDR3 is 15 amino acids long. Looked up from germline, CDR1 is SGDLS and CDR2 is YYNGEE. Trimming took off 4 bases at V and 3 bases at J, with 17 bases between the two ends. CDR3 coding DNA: TGTGCCAGCAGCCCCAGCGGGCTAGCGCGCTACGAGCAGTACTTC. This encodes CASSPSGLARYEQYF. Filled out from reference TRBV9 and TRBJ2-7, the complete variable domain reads DSGVTQTPKHLITATGQRVTLRCSPRSGDLSVYWYQQSLDQGLQFLIQYYNGEERAKGNILERFSAQQFPDLHSELNLSSLELGDSALYFCASSPSGLARYEQYFGPGTRLTVT.

The CDR3 DNA is TGCGCCAGCAGCCAAGATCCGGGGGGTTATGGGGAGCTGTTTTTT. Translation gives CASSQDPGGYGELFF. The chain has TRBV4-1 and TRBJ2-2; 7 bases line up with TRBD2. The V segment lost 0 bases and the J segment 8 bases; nucleotides outside the gene matches: 6. The CDR3 is 15 residues long. CDR1 MGHRA and CDR2 YSYEKL come from the germline V gene.

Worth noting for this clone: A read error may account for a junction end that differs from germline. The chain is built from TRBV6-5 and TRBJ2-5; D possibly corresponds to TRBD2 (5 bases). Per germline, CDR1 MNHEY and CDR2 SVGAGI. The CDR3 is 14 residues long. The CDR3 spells CAGSSGLWYSLSDF. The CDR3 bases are TGTGCCGGCTCGTCCGGACTTTGGTACTCTCTCTCGGACTTC.

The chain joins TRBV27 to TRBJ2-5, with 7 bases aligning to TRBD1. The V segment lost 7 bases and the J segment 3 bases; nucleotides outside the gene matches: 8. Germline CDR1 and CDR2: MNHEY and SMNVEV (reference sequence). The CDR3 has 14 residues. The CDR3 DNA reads TGTGCCAGCACCAGACTCGGGACAGAAGAGACCCAGTACTTC. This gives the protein CASTRLGTEETQYF.